This record concerns one T cell receptor (beta chain) sequence. This CDR3 comprises 14 residues. V lost 6 bases and J 0 bases, leaving 8 bases between the germline ends. Germline CDR1 reads MNHNS; CDR2 reads SASEGT. This sample is drawn from a study of OX40 agonist ivuxolimab in advanced cancers. About the study: Given to patients was ivuxolimab, an agonistic anti-OX40 (CD134) antibody.

Repertoires were generated with immunoSEQ multiplex PCR, while TCRdb's copy carries only in-frame clones and drops some. The data show fewer than 30,000 clones, with approximately 78% seen just once and roughly a fifth held by the top ten. This TCR was sampled from an adult with an advanced solid tumor such as melanoma, head and neck, liver or kidney cancer. Sequenced here: CD4+ or CD8+ T cells sorted from blood, sampled in a trial of the OX40 agonist ivuxolimab. The chain carries TRBV6-1 and TRBJ1-4; no firm D call. In DNA, the CDR3 is TGTGCCAGCAGACCAGATGCAACTAATGAAAAACTGTTTTTT. Translation gives CASRPDATNEKLFF.